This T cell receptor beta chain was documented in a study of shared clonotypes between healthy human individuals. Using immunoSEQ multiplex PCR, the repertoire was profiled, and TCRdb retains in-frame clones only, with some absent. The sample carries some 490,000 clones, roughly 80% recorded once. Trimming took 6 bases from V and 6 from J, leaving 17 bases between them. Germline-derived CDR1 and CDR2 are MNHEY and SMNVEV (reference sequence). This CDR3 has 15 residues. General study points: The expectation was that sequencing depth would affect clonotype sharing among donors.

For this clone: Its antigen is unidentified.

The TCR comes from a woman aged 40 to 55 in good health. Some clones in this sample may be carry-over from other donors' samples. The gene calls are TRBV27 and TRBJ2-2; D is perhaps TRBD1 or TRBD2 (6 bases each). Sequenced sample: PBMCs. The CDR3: CASRAGTTGAGELFF. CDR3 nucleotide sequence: TGTGCCAGCAGGGCCGGGACAACGGGAGCCGGGGAGCTGTTTTTT.